A selection of T cell receptor beta chains follows, all from one sample in a study of T cells after yellow fever vaccination. TCRdb re-called the 5' RACE reads with MiXCR, one entry per CDR3 protein. The table shows approximately 300,000 distinct CDR3 sequences, with approximately 12% occurring only once. This specimen consisted of CD4+ T cells sorted from PBMCs, obtained 45 days after the yellow fever booster vaccination. Every receptor here comes from a man aged 18 to 29 who received the YFV17D yellow fever vaccine. The CDR3 runs from the conserved cysteine through the conserved F or W. Fields, in order: V gene, CDR3 length, clone size, J gene, D gene, CDR3 protein, CDR3 DNA. D genes are given only for firm matches. Expanded clones get a size class; other rows say once, few or many, or leave the size out.

>TRBV19|15|NA|TRBJ2-3|NA
CASQDIFFHTDTQYF
TGTGCCAGTCAAGACATTTTTTTCCACACAGATACGCAGTATTTT
>TRBV7-2|14|NA|TRBJ2-1|TRBD2
CASTRLAAYNEQFF
TGTGCCAGCACCCGGCTAGCGGCCTACAATGAGCAGTTCTTC
>TRBV20-1|13|NA|TRBJ2-5|NA
CSARPLGQETQYF
TGCAGTGCTAGACCGTTGGGTCAAGAGACCCAGTACTTC
>TRBV5-1|17|NA|TRBJ1-6|NA
CASSRTMGQGIDSPLHF
TGCGCCAGCAGCCGAACGATGGGACAAGGGATAGACTCACCCCTCCACTTT
>TRBV2|13|NA|TRBJ1-1|NA
CASSQTTNTEAFF
TGTGCCAGCAGTCAAACTACGAACACTGAAGCTTTCTTT
>TRBV7-9|14|NA|TRBJ2-5|NA
CASSSPGSDETQYF
TGTGCCAGCAGCTCTCCGGGATCCGACGAGACCCAGTACTTC
>TRBV3-1|15|NA|TRBJ1-6|NA
CASRQRTSYNSPLHF
TGTGCCAGCAGACAAAGGACCTCCTATAATTCACCCCTCCACTTT
>TRBV10-3|14|NA|TRBJ2-5|TRBD1
CAISSTGTEETQYF
TGTGCCATCAGTTCAACCGGGACAGAAGAGACCCAGTACTTC
>TRBV6-5|14|NA|TRBJ1-6|TRBD1
CASRPGTANSPLHF
TGTGCCAGCAGACCCGGGACAGCCAATTCACCCCTCCACTTT
>TRBV6-2/TRBV6-3|15|many|TRBJ2-1|TRBD2
CASSYGLSGGVQQFF
TGTGCCAGCAGTTACGGGCTTAGCGGGGGGGTCCAGCAGTTCTTC
>TRBV4-1|15|few|TRBJ1-6|NA
CASSQEALGNSPLHF
TGCGCCAGCAGCCAAGAAGCCCTGGGCAATTCACCCCTCCACTTT
>TRBV5-5|15|few|TRBJ2-6|TRBD1
CASSFRGPGANVLTF
TGTGCCAGCAGCTTCAGGGGGCCTGGGGCCAACGTCCTGACTTTC
>TRBV24-1|15|few|TRBJ1-6|NA
CATRGPGGLYSPLHF
TGTGCCACCAGAGGCCCGGGAGGTCTATATTCACCCCTCCACTTT
>TRBV5-1|14|NA|TRBJ2-1|NA
CASSTGPVYNEQFF
TGCGCCAGCAGCACCGGACCCGTCTACAATGAGCAGTTCTTC
>TRBV7-8|14|NA|TRBJ2-2|NA
CASSGNRAPGELFF
TGTGCCAGCAGCGGCAACAGGGCCCCCGGGGAGCTGTTTTTT
>TRBV7-2|19|NA|TRBJ2-1|TRBD2
CASSLLDLSLAGVYNEQFF
TGTGCCAGCAGCTTACTAGATCTCTCACTAGCGGGGGTTTACAATGAGCAGTTCTTC
>TRBV6-5|15|few|TRBJ1-5|NA
CASSYSMGGGQPQHF
TGTGCCAGCAGTTACTCGATGGGGGGCGGTCAGCCCCAGCATTTT
>TRBV5-1|14|NA|TRBJ1-1|NA
CASSFRGADTEAFF
TGCGCCAGCAGCTTTCGGGGTGCGGACACTGAAGCTTTCTTT
>TRBV5-1|16|few|TRBJ2-5|TRBD2
CASSIGGVAGMETQYF
TGCGCCAGCAGCATTGGCGGGGTAGCGGGGATGGAGACCCAGTACTTC
>TRBV12-3/TRBV12-4|16|NA|TRBJ1-1|NA
CASSPPFHLTNTEAFF
TGTGCCAGCAGTCCCCCGTTTCACCTAACGAACACTGAAGCTTTCTTT
>TRBV7-6|13|NA|TRBJ1-5|NA
CASSLERTQPQHF
TGTGCCAGCAGCTTAGAACGCACTCAGCCCCAGCATTTT
>TRBV12-3/TRBV12-4|14|many|TRBJ1-5|TRBD1
CASRRQGQGQPQHF
TGTGCCAGCAGACGACAGGGTCAGGGTCAGCCCCAGCATTTT
>TRBV7-2|13|NA|TRBJ2-7|NA
CASSLKPGTEQYF
TGTGCCAGCAGCTTAAAGCCGGGTACCGAGCAGTACTTC
>TRBV6-1|13|few|TRBJ1-3|NA
CASSEVVGNTIYF
TGTGCCAGCAGTGAAGTGGTTGGAAACACCATATATTTT
>TRBV12-3/TRBV12-4|13|few|TRBJ2-5|NA
CASSLDLVQTQYF
TGTGCCAGCAGTTTGGATTTGGTCCAGACCCAGTACTTC
>TRBV7-3|19|few|TRBJ1-1|TRBD1
CASSLTALRWGQGASGAFF
TGTGCCAGCAGCTTAACGGCGTTGCGGTGGGGACAGGGGGCTTCGGGAGCTTTCTTT
>TRBV7-2|16|NA|TRBJ1-5|NA
CASSLDYRGHHQPQHF
TGTGCCAGCAGCTTAGACTATCGGGGGCATCATCAGCCCCAGCATTTT
>TRBV7-9|15|few|TRBJ2-2|NA
CASSQYGGNTGELFF
TGTGCCAGCAGTCAGTACGGGGGGAACACCGGGGAGCTGTTTTTT
>TRBV7-2|15|many|TRBJ1-1|NA
CASSSTGVLNTEAFF
TGTGCCAGCAGCTCGACCGGGGTTCTGAACACTGAAGCTTTCTTT
>TRBV4-3|15|many|TRBJ2-1|NA
CASSPWVGNYNEQFF
TGCGCCAGCAGCCCATGGGTAGGGAACTACAATGAGCAGTTCTTC
>TRBV5-1|15|NA|TRBJ2-5|NA
CASSLNYQGPETQYF
TGCGCCAGCAGCTTGAACTACCAGGGGCCAGAGACCCAGTACTTC
>TRBV30|15|NA|TRBJ2-3|NA
CAWSSGQTRADTQYF
TGTGCCTGGAGTTCTGGACAGACGAGAGCAGATACGCAGTATTTT
>TRBV5-1|13|NA|TRBJ1-2|NA
CASSLEGLSGYTF
TGCGCCAGCAGCTTGGAGGGGCTCAGCGGCTACACCTTC
>TRBV5-4|17|NA|TRBJ1-6|NA
CASSLVLWPGGDSPLHF
TGTGCCAGCAGCTTGGTTCTCTGGCCGGGCGGGGATTCACCCCTCCACTTT
>TRBV20-1|15|few|TRBJ2-4|TRBD2
CSANSLAGEKNIQYF
TGCAGTGCTAACAGCCTAGCGGGGGAAAAAAACATTCAGTACTTC
>TRBV29-1|14|NA|TRBJ2-2|NA
CSVRSQGCTGELFF
TGCAGCGTTCGGTCCCAGGGGTGCACCGGGGAGCTGTTTTTT
>TRBV2|14|NA|TRBJ2-4|NA
CASSDVAVKNIQYF
TGTGCCAGCAGTGACGTGGCCGTAAAAAACATTCAGTACTTC